These T cell receptor beta chains were read from a single sample in a study of blood T cell repertoires in COVID-19. The data were produced by immunoSEQ multiplex PCR, yet TCRdb's version contains in-frame clones alone and is incomplete. This table holds approximately 250,000 clones, around 84% found once. Material: peripheral blood. The receptor set was obtained from a woman aged 40 to 50 who had recovered from COVID-19. Each CDR3 is given with its conserved first and last residue. Each record gives: V gene, clone size, D gene, J gene, CDR3 DNA, CDR3 protein. The D gene is left open where the match is weak. Clone sizes are given selectively: once, few, many, or a class where the clone is expanded.

TRBV10-3,NA,TRBD1,TRBJ2-5,TGTGCCATCAGTTCCCCGACAGGGGGTCAAGAGACCCAGTACTTC,CAISSPTGGQETQYF
TRBV10-3,NA,TRBD1,TRBJ1-3,TGTGCCATCGGGGACAGGGGGAATTCAGGAAACACCATATATTTT,CAIGDRGNSGNTIYF
TRBV28,NA,TRBD1,TRBJ2-5,TGTGCCGTGGACAGGGCCCAAGAGACCCAGTACTTC,CAVDRAQETQYF
TRBV2,NA,NA,TRBJ2-1,TGTGCCAGCAGTGTCCTTGGCGAGCAGTTCTTC,CASSVLGEQFF
TRBV24-1,NA,TRBD1,TRBJ1-4,TGTGCCACCAGTGACTCCAGGGGGACTAATGAAAAACTGTTTTTT,CATSDSRGTNEKLFF
TRBV29-1,NA,TRBD2,TRBJ2-3,TGCAGCGTCGGCCGGGGGACGACTAGCGGTGATACGCAGTATTTT,CSVGRGTTSGDTQYF
TRBV5-5,once,TRBD1,TRBJ2-1,TGTGCCAGCATCCGGGGACAGGGGGATCGCGAGCAGTTCTTC,CASIRGQGDREQFF
TRBV27,NA,NA,TRBJ2-2,TGTGCCAGCAGTAAGGGGACCGGGGAGCTGTTTTTT,CASSKGTGELFF
TRBV5-1,NA,NA,TRBJ2-2,TGCGCCAGCAGCTCAAACTCCGGCACCGGGGAGCTGTTTTTT,CASSSNSGTGELFF
TRBV15,NA,NA,TRBJ2-7,TGTGCCACCAGCAGAGGTGGCAGCTCCTACGAGCAGTACTTC,CATSRGGSSYEQYF
TRBV2,NA,NA,TRBJ2-1,TGTGCCAGCAGTGAATTCAGGGGCGACAATGAGCAGTTCTTC,CASSEFRGDNEQFF
TRBV10-3,NA,TRBD1,TRBJ1-5,TGTGCCATCAGTGCCTCAGGGGGTCTGGATCAGCCCCAGCATTTT,CAISASGGLDQPQHF
TRBV2,NA,NA,TRBJ1-3,TGTGCCAGCAGTGTCGGGAAAAACACCATATATTTT,CASSVGKNTIYF
TRBV6-5,NA,NA,TRBJ1-1,TGTGCCAGCAGTTACTCGCAGGGGTACACTGAAGCTTTCTTT,CASSYSQGYTEAFF
TRBV7-8,NA,NA,TRBJ1-1,TGTGCCAGCAGCTCTCTGCGGAACACTGAAGCTTTCTTT,CASSSLRNTEAFF
TRBV30,NA,TRBD1,TRBJ2-1,TGTGCCTGGACCACGGGACAGGCGCTTTACAATGAGCAGTTCTTC,CAWTTGQALYNEQFF
TRBV15,NA,NA,TRBJ1-2,TGTGCCACCAGCAGAGATTCGCAGGGCGGCTACACCTTC,CATSRDSQGGYTF
TRBV15,NA,NA,TRBJ2-7,TGTGCCACCAGCAGTAGTTCGTTTAGCTCCTACGAGCAGTACTTC,CATSSSSFSSYEQYF
TRBV30,NA,NA,TRBJ1-5,TGTGCCTGGAGTATTATGACAACGGGCAATCAGCCCCAGCATTTT,CAWSIMTTGNQPQHF
TRBV15,NA,NA,TRBJ1-5,TGTGCCACCAGCAGAGCCGGACTCGGGTTTGGTCAGCCCCAGCATTTT,CATSRAGLGFGQPQHF
TRBV11-2,NA,NA,TRBJ2-1,TGTGCCAGCAGCCCAGCTGGGGCATACAATGAGCAGTTCTTC,CASSPAGAYNEQFF
TRBV28,NA,TRBD1,TRBJ1-6,TGTGCCAGCAGTCCAGCGGACAGGGGATCCCTCCACTTT,CASSPADRGSLHF
TRBV28,once,TRBD1,TRBJ1-5,TGTGCCAGCAGTTCGCCCGGGACAGCTAGTCAGCCCCAGCATTTT,CASSSPGTASQPQHF
TRBV30,once,NA,TRBJ1-3,TGTGCCTGGAGTGTACGAGAAGGGAGTGCATCACCGGGAAACACCATATATTTT,CAWSVREGSASPGNTIYF
TRBV19,NA,TRBD1,TRBJ2-1,TGTGCCAGTATTGGGGGACAGGGACACAATGAGCAGTTCTTC,CASIGGQGHNEQFF
TRBV5-5,NA,TRBD2,TRBJ2-3,TGTGCCAGCAGCTCTAGCGGGGGAACCTCTCGTTGGACAGATACGCAGTATTTT,CASSSSGGTSRWTDTQYF
TRBV9,NA,NA,TRBJ2-2,TGTGCCAGCAGCCCCCGAGGCACCAATACCGGGGAGCTGTTTTTT,CASSPRGTNTGELFF
TRBV4-1,NA,NA,TRBJ1-5,TGCGCCAGCAGCCAAGCAACACAGTATAGCAATCAGCCCCAGCATTTT,CASSQATQYSNQPQHF
TRBV10-3,few,TRBD2,TRBJ2-3,TGTGCCATCGAAGGGAGAGGTAGCGGGCGCACAGATACGCAGTATTTT,CAIEGRGSGRTDTQYF
TRBV18,NA,TRBD1,TRBJ1-3,TGTGCCAGCTCACCCCCACAGGGGATCACTGGAAACACCATATATTTT,CASSPPQGITGNTIYF
TRBV15,NA,NA,TRBJ2-1,TGTGCCACCAGCAGAGATCTGGGGCCGAATGAGCAGTTCTTC,CATSRDLGPNEQFF
TRBV11-1,NA,TRBD1,TRBJ2-7,TGTGCCAGCAGCCCTCGGACAGGGGGCGGCGAGCAGTACTTC,CASSPRTGGGEQYF
TRBV7-2,NA,NA,TRBJ2-7,TGTGCCAGCAGCCACCGACAGGAAAACTACGAGCAGTACTTC,CASSHRQENYEQYF
TRBV5-1,NA,NA,TRBJ1-2,TGCGCCAGCAGCACCCCGGGACAAAGCTATGGCTACACCTTC,CASSTPGQSYGYTF
TRBV6-5,NA,TRBD1,TRBJ1-5,TGTGCCAGCAGTTACCCGCTACGGACAGGGGATCAGCCCCAGCATTTT,CASSYPLRTGDQPQHF
TRBV28,once,NA,TRBJ2-7,TGTGCCAGCAGCAGGACATTTTCCTACGAGCAGTACTTC,CASSRTFSYEQYF
TRBV30,once,NA,TRBJ1-6,TGTGCCTGGAGTGGGGGCCCAACCCTCCACTTT,CAWSGGPTLHF
TRBV6-5,NA,NA,TRBJ2-5,TGTGCCAGCAGTTACTCCATGGGACGGGGGTTGAAGACCCAGTACTTC,CASSYSMGRGLKTQYF
TRBV4-1,NA,NA,TRBJ2-4,TGCGCCAGCAGCCAACTGGGACATGCCAAAAACATTCAGTACTTC,CASSQLGHAKNIQYF
TRBV5-6,few,NA,TRBJ1-5,TGTGCCAGCAGCTTGGGGCCAGTCGAAAACCCCAGAAGAAATCAGCCCCAGCATTTT,CASSLGPVENPRRNQPQHF
TRBV27,NA,TRBD1,TRBJ1-2,TGTGCCAGCAGTTCAACAGGGGGCGGTGGCTACACCTTC,CASSSTGGGGYTF
TRBV4-2,NA,NA,TRBJ1-1,TGTGCCAGCAGCCAAGACCCAGACCGACTGGGTGAAGCTTTCTTT,CASSQDPDRLGEAFF
TRBV10-3,NA,TRBD1,TRBJ2-1,TGTGCCATCAGTGAGGAGACAGGGCGACGGGAGCAGTTCTTC,CAISEETGRREQFF
TRBV25-1,NA,NA,TRBJ1-1,TGTGCCAGCAGTGAGGGGAGCGCCGGCACTGAAGCTTTCTTT,CASSEGSAGTEAFF
TRBV18,NA,TRBD1,TRBJ1-2,TGTGCCAGCTCACCAGGACAGGGAGACTATGGCTACACCTTC,CASSPGQGDYGYTF
TRBV7-3,NA,TRBD2,TRBJ2-7,TGTGCCAGCAGCCTAAATGGGACTAGCCGAAAGTACGAGCAGTACTTC,CASSLNGTSRKYEQYF
TRBV2,NA,NA,TRBJ1-3,TGTGCCAGCAGTCAAGACAGTCATGGAAACACCATATATTTT,CASSQDSHGNTIYF
TRBV5-1,NA,TRBD1,TRBJ2-1,TGCGCCAGCAGCTTGGGGTGGGGACAGGGGGCTTACAATGAGCAGTTCTTC,CASSLGWGQGAYNEQFF
TRBV3-1/TRBV3-2,NA,TRBD1,TRBJ2-7,TGTGCCAGCAGCCCCCACGTTGGGACAGAAGTCTACGAGCAGTACTTC,CASSPHVGTEVYEQYF
TRBV2,NA,TRBD2,TRBJ2-1,TGTGCCAGCATTCCCGAATTACTGGGGGAGGGGAATGAGCAGTTCTTC,CASIPELLGEGNEQFF
TRBV11-2,few,NA,TRBJ2-5,TGTGCCAGCAGCCTCCAACTCGCGGAGACCCAGTACTTC,CASSLQLAETQYF